A selection of T cell receptor beta chains follows, all from one sample in a study of blood T cell repertoires in COVID-19. The table came from immunoSEQ multiplex PCR; TCRdb's copy has only in-frame clones and leaves some out. The sample lists tens of thousands of clones, approximately 90% seen once, with about 2% in the top ten. The sequenced sample consisted of peripheral blood. The receptors come from a man between 50 and 59 years old with acute or convalescent COVID-19. Both conserved end residues are part of each CDR3. A D gene is named only where the DNA matches it firmly.

d_call | j_call | v_call | cdr3_nt | cdr3_aa
. | TRBJ2-3 | TRBV6-2/TRBV6-3 | TGTGCCAGCAGTTACACCGGACAGACTTCCACAGATACGCAGTATTTT | CASSYTGQTSTDTQYF
. | TRBJ1-2 | TRBV7-2 | TGTGCCAGCAGCCCATCCGGGACTAACTATGGCTACACCTTC | CASSPSGTNYGYTF
TRBD1 | TRBJ1-2 | TRBV2 | TGTGCCAGCAGTGTCAGGGGGGCGGAGTATGGCTACACCTTC | CASSVRGAEYGYTF
TRBD2 | TRBJ2-7 | TRBV9 | TGTGCCAGCAGCGTAGCAGCGGGAGGGTCCTACGAGCAGTACTTC | CASSVAAGGSYEQYF
. | TRBJ1-2 | TRBV4-3 | TGCGCCAGCAGCCAAGATACCTCGGGGGGCTATGGCTACACCTTC | CASSQDTSGGYGYTF
TRBD1 | TRBJ2-2 | TRBV13 | TGTGCCAGCAGTTACAGGGGTCCCCGCACCGGGGAGCTGTTTTTT | CASSYRGPRTGELFF
. | TRBJ1-1 | TRBV3-1/TRBV3-2 | TGTGCCAGCTATCACAAGGACACCGAAGCTTTCTTT | CASYHKDTEAFF
. | TRBJ2-1 | TRBV5-1 | TGCGCCAGCAGCTTAACCTTCCAAACTAGCTACAATGAGCAGTTCTTC | CASSLTFQTSYNEQFF
TRBD2 | TRBJ2-2 | TRBV4-1 | TGCGCCAGCAGCCGTGGGACTACTTACACCGGGGAGCTGTTTTTT | CASSRGTTYTGELFF
. | TRBJ1-2 | TRBV5-1 | TGCGCCAGCAGAGGACAGCCAGCTAACTATGGCTACACCTTC | CASRGQPANYGYTF
. | TRBJ2-5 | TRBV19 | TGTGCCAGTAGTATCGGACAACGCCAAGAGACCCAGTACTTC | CASSIGQRQETQYF
TRBD1 | TRBJ1-1 | TRBV7-3 | TGTGCCAGCAGTCCGGGACAGGGGAAGGAAGCTTTCTTT | CASSPGQGKEAFF
. | TRBJ2-7 | TRBV5-1 | TGCGCCAGCAGCTTGGATGGCACCGCGGCCTACGAGCAGTACTTC | CASSLDGTAAYEQYF
. | TRBJ1-5 | TRBV28 | TGTGCCAGCAGGGGGGGAGGGGACTATAGCAATCAGCCCCAGCATTTT | CASRGGGDYSNQPQHF
. | TRBJ1-1 | TRBV7-8 | TGTGCCAGCAGCTTAGCCGGTCGGAGGGAGAGCACTGAAGCTTTCTTT | CASSLAGRRESTEAFF
TRBD1 | TRBJ2-1 | TRBV19 | TGTGCCAGTAGTATGGACAGGTACAATGAGCAGTTCTTC | CASSMDRYNEQFF